One sample yielded the 2 T cell receptor beta chains listed below, sequenced in a study of low-dose radiotherapy and immunotherapy resistance in tumors (dated by TCRdb to between 2022 and 2023). The sequencer was an Illumina MiniSeq. First-strand cDNA was synthesized using Superscript III and a set of TRAV- and TRBV-specific primers, so that both TCRalpha and TCRbeta chains were covered. TCRs were amplified for about 20 PCR cycles with Phusion, using a constant-region primer paired with the adapter attached to the V primers. TCRdb redid the processing of the public reads, applying fastp at Q25 and MiXCR, and retained in-frame beta chains. Entries that share a CDR3 protein sequence are merged under the most common genes and DNA. The sample contains 100,000 or so distinct CDR3 sequences, 9.4% of them found a single time. The top ten hold roughly 1% of the sample. The label giving this sample's time point can be read as: before trial treatment.

Specimen: PBMCs, collected before treatment. These receptors came from a male donor with prostate cancer.

The rearrangement uses TRBV29-1 and TRBJ2-1, with TRBD2 identical over 11 bases. Germline CDR1 reads SQVTM; CDR2 reads ANQGSEA. The ends lost 2 bases at V and 15 bases at J; junction bases unmatched: 3. The CDR3 consists of 11 residues. CDR3 sequence reads: CSVELAGGWFF. The CDR3 DNA sequence: TGCAGCGTTGAACTAGCGGGAGGCTGGTTCTTC.

This clonotype was observed at least ten times. The chain employs TRBV5-8 and TRBJ2-3; 8 nucleotides line up with TRBD1. There are 18 residues in the CDR3. Germline V gene data show CDR1 as SGHTS and CDR2 as YDEGEE. V was pared by 0 bases and J by 6 bases, with 15 bases of the junction left unmatched. As DNA, the CDR3 is TGTGCCAGCAGCTTGGCCAGAGGGACAGGCCAAGGAGGGGATACGCAGTATTTT. Translating it yields CASSLARGTGQGGDTQYF. Variable domain in full (rest from reference TRBV5-8 and TRBJ2-3): EAGVTQSPTHLIKTRGQQATLRCSPISGHTSVYWYQQALGLGLQFLLWYDEGEERNRGNFPPRFSGRQFPNYSSELNVNALELEDSALYLCASSLARGTGQGGDTQYFGPGTRLTVL.